This TCR beta chain was profiled in a study of cytomegalovirus exposure and HLA in healthy donors. About the study: Early released data had around 88 million unique TCRs, all coming from HLA-typed donors.

Study observations and caveats: Cytomegalovirus-associated TCR beta chains were listed, numbering some 150. By HLA locus, TCR association rates varied in a later analysis, with DRB1 showing the most and HLA-C the fewest. Later genetic work tied a missense DCLRE1C variant to beta-chain V and J trimming.

With regard to this clone: No antigen is known for it.

PCR employed 60 Vbeta and 13 Jbeta primers. Assay used: immunoSEQ multiplex PCR; TCRdb lists only in-frame clones, some missing. The data contain 90,000 to 140,000 clones, 76% of them seen just once; the ten biggest clones take up more than 6.5%. The CDR3 runs to 13 residues. Germline V gene data show CDR1 as SEHNR and CDR2 as FQNEAQ (reference sequence). The V segment lost 1 base and the J segment 10 bases; nucleotides outside the gene matches: 3. This chain uses TRBV7-9 with TRBJ1-1, with 10 bases fitting TRBD1. The sample taken for sequencing was PBMCs. This sequence was found in a man aged 40-55 years in good health and CMV-seropositive. The CDR3 here is CASSLGQGAIAFF. The CDR3 coding sequence is TGTGCCAGCAGCTTAGGACAGGGGGCTATAGCTTTCTTT.